This TCR beta chain was sequenced in a study of T-cell reconstitution after alpha-beta-depleted transplantation in children. Study outcomes and limitations: Several hundred rapidly expanded clones from non-depleted graft cells reportedly supplied alpha-beta T cells about two months post-transplant. Most T-cell counts and diversity one year after the transplant came from T cells that were newly produced. Some patients owed their high day-60 TCRbeta diversity to surviving recipient T cells and thymic progenitors.

Unique molecular identifiers were used in preparing the TCRbeta library. From the PCR reads, TCRdb called clonotypes with MiXCR, one entry per CDR3 protein. The sample has more than 200,000 distinct CDR3 sequences, approximately 15% seen once. A word on this clonotype: The antigen is not known.

The germline CDR1 and CDR2 sequences are SGHAT and FQNNGV. This CDR3 is 12 amino acids long. Trimming cost V 8 bases and J 3 bases, with 9 bases left between them. Sequencing used PBMCs, mostly from graft donor cells, obtained 360 days after TCRalphabeta/CD19-depleted stem cell transplant. The sequence derives from a male patient between 2 and 10 years old who had a stem cell transplant for acute lymphoblastic leukemia, so the T cells may come from the graft donor. The J gene is TRBJ2-3, the V gene TRBV11-2; D is ambiguous. The CDR3 loop reads CASDSTTDTQYF. The CDR3 bases are TGTGCCAGCGACTCTACGACAGATACGCAGTATTTT. The complete variable domain, with remaining parts taken from reference TRBV11-2 and TRBJ2-3, reads EAGVAQSPRYKIIEKRQSVAFWCNPISGHATLYWYQQILGQGPKLLIQFQNNGVVDDSQLPKDRFSAERLKGVDSTLKIQPAKLEDSAVYLCASDSTTDTQYFGPGTRLTVL.